These 14 T cell receptor beta chains originate from one sample sequenced in a study of regulatory T cells in long-lasting Graves disease. The time point was: newly diagnosed GD, antithyroid drugs for less than 3 months. PBMCs provided the RNA from which the TCR library was made. Library construction for TCR beta used iRepertoire HTBI primers and Arm-PCR of CDR3 regions. One entry per CDR3 protein, called by TCRdb with MiXCR from the multiplex PCR reads. The sample holds 440,000 or so distinct CDR3 sequences; 14% to 15% are singletons and the top ten take about a sixth. These data are also associated with another study on T cells in Graves' hyperthyroidism and ophthalmopathy.

The sample in question was peripheral blood mononuclear cells (PBMCs), obtained at new diagnosis, from a patient treated with antithyroid drugs. The origin of the receptors is a woman aged 25 to 39 with Graves disease.

This clonotype was observed many times. J is TRBJ2-1 and V is TRBV2; 8 bases are shared with TRBD1. CDR1 is SNHLY, CDR2 FYNNEI, per germline. V shed 5 bases, J shed 8 bases, and the junction held 5 bases outside the gene matches. This CDR3 comprises 13 residues. CDR3: CASSRTGFDEQFF. The CDR3 DNA is TGTGCCAGCAGTCGGACAGGGTTTGATGAGCAGTTCTTC.

This clonotype was counted many times. This CDR3 reads CASSDSGGRGTDTQYF. The CDR3 bases are TGTGCCAGCAGTGACTCCGGCGGCCGAGGCACAGATACGCAGTATTTT. The chain employs TRBV6-4 and TRBJ2-3, with unresolved D. The V end was cut by 0 bases, the J end by 1 base, with 11 bases between. CDR1 and CDR2 (germline): MRHNA, SNTAGT. The CDR3 contains 16 residues.

This clonotype was counted many times. The V call is TRBV18, the J call TRBJ2-7; 10 positions agree with TRBD1. This CDR3 is 15 amino acids long. Germline lookup yields CDR1 KGHSH and CDR2 LQKENI. V shed 5 bases, J shed 3 bases, and the junction held 7 bases outside the gene matches. CDR3 sequence: CASSAPGQGIYEQYF. CDR3 DNA: TGTGCCAGCTCAGCTCCGGGACAGGGGATCTACGAGCAGTACTTC.

V gene TRBV12-3 or TRBV12-4 combines with J gene TRBJ1-2; no reliable D call. This CDR3 is 14 amino acids long. V was trimmed by 8 bases and J by 2 bases, leaving 15 bases between them. CDR3 bases: TGTGCCAGCGGATCCGAGACTGGGAACTATGGCTACACCTTC. This translates into CASGSETGNYGYTF.

There are many counts of this clonotype. The CDR3 is CASSRTSGRAPNEQFF. CDR3 coding DNA: TGTGCCAGCAGTCGGACCAGCGGGAGGGCCCCCAATGAGCAGTTCTTC. The gene calls are TRBV12-3 or TRBV12-4 and TRBJ2-1; TRBD2 matches 10 bases. The CDR3 loop spans 16 amino acids. V was clipped by 5 bases and J by 6 bases; unmatched bases: 10.

The table lists this clonotype with many counts. The rearrangement uses TRBV11-3 and TRBJ2-2; D gene unclear. Germline values: CDR1 SGHNT, CDR2 YENEEA. The CDR3 loop spans 12 amino acids. V was cut by 5 bases and J by 1 base, with 2 bases left in between. CDR3 DNA sequence: TGTGCCAGCAGCATGAACACCGGGGAGCTGTTTTTT. Translating it yields CASSMNTGELFF.

This clonotype was counted between two and nine times. The J gene is TRBJ2-1, the V gene TRBV7-9, with 10 nucleotides matching TRBD2. This CDR3 is 15 amino acids long. Germline V gene sequence: CDR1 SEHNR, CDR2 FQNEAQ (reference sequence). V lost 1 base and J lost 7; bases outside the gene matches: 4. CDR3 region: CASSLVLAGVNEQFF. The CDR3 nucleotides are TGTGCCAGCAGCTTAGTCCTAGCGGGAGTTAATGAGCAGTTCTTC.

The V gene is TRBV7-2, the J gene TRBJ1-2; 7 nucleotides match TRBD1. The CDR3 runs to 17 residues. J lost 3 bases, V lost 0 bases, and 10 bases had no gene match. CDR1 and CDR2 (germline): SGHTA, FQGNSA. The CDR3 loop is CASSLASPGQRDYGYTF. CDR3 sequence (DNA): TGTGCCAGCAGCTTAGCCTCACCGGGACAGCGAGACTATGGCTACACCTTC.

V is TRBV7-9 and J is TRBJ2-5, with D tentatively TRBD2 (6 bases). The CDR3 extends over 17 amino acids. Per the germline V gene, CDR1 is SEHNR and CDR2 is FQNEAQ (reference sequence). The V end lost 5 bases, the J end lost 5 bases, and 24 bases lay between the germline ends. The CDR3 protein is CASSKDNRDLLWETQYF. The CDR3 nucleotides are TGTGCCAGCAGCAAGGACAATCGGGACTTACTTTGGGAGACCCAGTACTTC.

This clonotype was counted at least ten times. The V and J genes are TRBV12-3 or TRBV12-4 and TRBJ1-2; TRBD1 is a possible D gene (5 bases). The CDR3 is 13 amino acids. V was cut by 8 bases and J by 4 bases, with 14 bases left in between. The CDR3 nucleotides are TGTGCCAGCTGGTCAAGGGGCAGCTATGGCTACACCTTC. Residues: CASWSRGSYGYTF.

The V gene is TRBV12-3 or TRBV12-4, the J gene TRBJ2-2, with TRBD1 matching 9 bases. J lost 5 bases, V lost 11 bases, and 6 bases had no gene match. CDR3 length: 13 residues. CDR3 nucleotides: TGTGCCTCCGACGGACAGGGGACCGGGGAGCTGTTTTTT. It encodes CASDGQGTGELFF.

This clonotype was detected a few times. The chain joins TRBV7-9 to TRBJ2-1; 9 positions match TRBD2. CDR1 is SEHNR, CDR2 FQNEAQ, per germline (reference sequence). CDR3 length: 14 residues. Trimming at V came to 5 bases and at J to 8 bases, leaving 7 bases not matched to a gene. CDR3 sequence reads: CASSPSGTGYEQFF. In nucleotides, the CDR3 is TGTGCCAGCAGCCCTAGCGGGACGGGCTATGAGCAGTTCTTC.

This chain links TRBV9 with TRBJ2-2; maybe TRBD2 (6 bases). Germline CDR1 is SGDLS and CDR2 is YYNGEE. V was shortened by 4 bases and J by 5 bases, with 15 bases between the two germline ends. The CDR3 consists of 15 residues. Here the CDR3 DNA reads TGTGCCAGCAGCCTCCGGGACTCGGGAACCGGGGAGCTGTTTTTT. Translated, it gives CASSLRDSGTGELFF.

The chain is built from TRBV7-2 and TRBJ1-5; maybe TRBD1 (5 bases). The CDR3 covers 13 residues. Per the germline V gene, CDR1 is SGHTA and CDR2 is FQGNSA. V lost 1 base and J 5 bases, leaving 6 bases between the germline ends. The CDR3 DNA reads TGTGCCAGCAGCTTAGTCAGGGATCAGCCCCAGCATTTT. It translates to CASSLVRDQPQHF.